This TCR beta chain comes out of a study of OX40 agonist ivuxolimab in advanced cancers. General notes on the study: Ivuxolimab, which targeted the costimulatory receptor OX40 (CD134), was an agonistic, fully human IgG2 monoclonal antibody. Partial responses were achieved by three dose-escalation patients, of whom one had hepatocellular carcinoma and two had cutaneous melanoma. The paper reports the monotherapy dose-escalation portion (N of about 47 patients) of the phase I ivuxolimab trial. Intravenous ivuxolimab was administered to patients every 2 weeks at six dose levels: 0.01, 0.1, 0.3, 1.5, 3 and 10 mg/kg. The purpose of peripheral TCRbeta sequencing was to test whether ivuxolimab changed TCR sequence diversity and led to clonal T-cell expansion. Among the approximately 50 dose-escalation patients, 19 had hepatocellular carcinoma, 15 or so melanoma, 9 renal cell carcinoma and 9 head and neck cancer. Patients were allowed to have had prior anti-PD-1, anti-PD-L1 or anti-CTLA-4 therapy, and 30% to 40% of the dose-escalation patients had previously received checkpoint inhibitors. In the dose-escalation cohort, 82.7% of patients were male, and the mean age was around 60 years, with a range of roughly 20 to 80.

General conclusions and limits of the study: Clonal expansion of both CD4+ and CD8+ blood T cells was observed from baseline to week 6 at doses 0.1 to 3.0 mg/kg. After ivuxolimab, more expanded clones were found on average in CD8+ T cells than in CD4+ T cells. Low levels of normalized T-cell clonal expansion were also seen in some patients who did not respond. The antigen specificity of the peripheral T cells that underwent clonal expansion was not determined. In the 0.1-3.0 mg/kg groups, partial responders were among the patients with the lowest normalized peripheral clonal expansion, particularly in CD8+ T cells.

Patients with autoimmune disease history or receiving systemic immunosuppression were excluded from the trial. Peripheral blood for TCR sequencing was collected from all dose cohorts at baseline, on cycle 4 day 1, and on cycle 7 day 1. The samples were drawn from a first-in-human, open-label, multicenter phase I dose-escalation trial of ivuxolimab. Adults with locally advanced or metastatic head and neck squamous cell, hepatocellular, melanoma or renal cell carcinoma were enrolled in the trial. Before TCR sequencing, CD4+ T cells and CD8+ T cells from peripheral blood were sorted into separate populations. In the case of this clone: Its antigen is unknown. No base qualities exist here, and no much larger clone lies one base off it.

Taken from the germline V gene, the CDR1 and CDR2 loops are MNHNS and SASEGT. At the junction V is shortened by 6 bases and J by 2 bases; bases outside the gene matches: 3. Measured from the cysteine to the phenylalanine, the CDR3 is 14 residues long. The sequence is cut down to CDR3 DNA, 42 bases in frame from base 1. For sequencing of the TCRbeta CDR3 region, genomic DNA was extracted from the sorted cells. The immunoSEQ Assay was used to sequence the TCRbeta CDR3 regions. TCRdb took over this immuneACCESS table, retaining in-frame rearrangements with V and J assigned. Such tables are incomplete; in checked studies, under half of the missing clones stem from an unresolved V gene, and the remainder is unexplained. Here the sample has roughly 95,000 clones; over 75% occur a single time. Around 1.8% of the sample rests with the top ten.

The sequence derives from an adult with an advanced solid tumor such as melanoma, head and neck, liver or kidney cancer. The source was CD4+ or CD8+ T cells sorted from blood, collected in a trial of the OX40 agonist ivuxolimab. Rearrangement joined TRBV6-1 to TRBJ2-7, with TRBD2 matching 11 junction bases. The DNA reads TGTGCCAGCAGAATAGCGGGAGGGCCCTACGAGCAGTACTTC. Its translation reads: CASRIAGGPYEQYF.